Shown below are 29 T cell receptor beta chains from a single sample sequenced in a study of blood T cell repertoires in COVID-19. Clones were read by immunoSEQ multiplex PCR, and TCRdb kept only the in-frame ones, dropping some. The data show around 60,000 clones, 83% seen once. The specimen was peripheral blood. All receptors come from a man between 45 and 60 years old with COVID-19, enrolled during active disease.

The chain carries TRBV29-1 and TRBJ2-2; D might be TRBD1 (6 bases). Germline CDR1 reads SQVTM; CDR2 reads ANQGSEA. The CDR3 contains 14 residues. The V end was cut by 6 bases, the J end by 0 bases, with 11 bases between. CDR3 sequence (DNA): TGCAGCGTATCGGGACACCCGAACACCGGGGAGCTGTTTTTT. Residues: CSVSGHPNTGELFF.

The chain has TRBV13 and TRBJ2-4; D might be TRBD1 (5 bases). The CDR3 consists of 13 residues. Trimming stripped 5 bases from V and 11 bases from J, with 16 bases between. The germline gives CDR1 PRHDT, CDR2 FYEKMQ (reference sequence). The CDR3 loop is CASSLREARLQYF. The CDR3 DNA follows: TGTGCCAGCAGCCTCAGGGAAGCGCGGCTTCAGTACTTC. The variable domain in full, with the rest retrieved from reference TRBV13 and TRBJ2-4, is AAGVIQSPRHLIKEKRETATLKCYPIPRHDTVYWYQQGPGQDPQFLISFYEKMQSDKGSIPDRFSAQQFSDYHSELNMSSLELGDSALYFCASSLREARLQYFGAGTRLSVL.

The rearrangement uses TRBV5-1 and TRBJ2-2; the match to TRBD1 covers 7 bases. CDR1 and CDR2 (germline): SGHRS, YFSETQ. V was clipped by 2 bases and J by 1 base; unmatched bases: 8. This CDR3 spans 17 amino acids. The CDR3 reads CASSLLVTGLNTGELFF. The CDR3 DNA follows: TGCGCCAGCAGCTTACTCGTGACAGGGCTGAACACCGGGGAGCTGTTTTTT.

The chain links TRBV18 to TRBJ2-1, with 9 bases fitting TRBD1. V dropped 2 bases and J dropped 6; count of bases not matched to a gene: 11. CDR1 and CDR2 from the germline V gene are KGHSH and LQKENI. This CDR3 is built from 17 residues. The CDR3 protein is CASSPSLFGTGPNEQFF. CDR3 DNA sequence: TGTGCCAGCTCACCAAGTCTCTTCGGGACAGGGCCCAATGAGCAGTTCTTC.

The V and J genes are TRBV5-1 and TRBJ2-3; perhaps TRBD1 as D (6 bases). V lost 4 bases to trimming and J lost 1 base, with 10 bases between them. The CDR3 is made up of 14 amino acids. Looked up from germline, CDR1 is SGHRS and CDR2 is YFSETQ. The CDR3 DNA sequence: TGCGCCAGCAGCCTTCGGACAGGCACAGATACGCAGTATTTT. Translated, it gives CASSLRTGTDTQYF.

The V and J genes are TRBV5-1 and TRBJ1-5, with D perhaps TRBD1 (6 bases). The CDR3 totals 15 residues. The V end was cut by 8 bases, the J end by 1 base, with 16 bases between. Germline V gene data show CDR1 as SGHRS and CDR2 as YFSETQ. In DNA form, the CDR3 reads TGCGCCAGTCCACAGGGACGTCGGAGCAATCAGCCCCAGCATTTT. It is translated as CASPQGRRSNQPQHF.

This chain joins TRBV7-9 and TRBJ1-6; TRBD1 might be the D (5 bases). The V and J ends lost 2 bases and 11 bases respectively, with 16 bases between them. Germline values: CDR1 SEHNR, CDR2 FQNEAQ (reference sequence). The CDR3 length is 15 residues. The CDR3 DNA reads as TGTGCCAGCAGCTTATCTCATCGCAGGGAAGCACCCCTCCACTTT. Residues: CASSLSHRREAPLHF.

This rearrangement joins TRBV7-9 to TRBJ1-2, with a possible D match to TRBD1 (5 bases). Deletions cut 5 bases from V and 7 bases from J, with 14 bases between. Looked up from germline, CDR1 is SEHNR and CDR2 is FQNEAQ (reference sequence). CDR3 length equals 13 residues. The CDR3 DNA is TGTGCCAGCAGCAGACTTCAGGGTTTTGGCTACACCTTC. It is translated as CASSRLQGFGYTF. Filled out from reference TRBV7-9 and TRBJ1-2, the complete variable domain reads DTGVSQNPRHKITKRGQNVTFRCDPISEHNRLYWYRQTLGQGPEFLTYFQNEAQLEKSRLLSDRFSAERPKGSFSTLEIQRTEQGDSAMYLCASSRLQGFGYTFGSGTRLTVV.

The chain joins TRBV28 to TRBJ1-1; 7 bases align to TRBD1. Germline V gene data show CDR1 as MDHEN and CDR2 as SYDVKM. Trimming at V came to 4 bases and at J to 5 bases, leaving 7 bases not matched to a gene. The CDR3 totals 14 residues. The CDR3 loop is CASSSGQAQTEAFF. CDR3 nucleotide sequence: TGTGCCAGCAGTTCCGGACAGGCTCAGACTGAAGCTTTCTTT.

V and J are TRBV28 and TRBJ1-1; TRBD1 matches at 8 bases. The trim removed 5 bases at V and 6 bases at J, leaving 11 bases unmatched. Germline CDR1 reads MDHEN; CDR2 reads SYDVKM. The CDR3 runs to 15 residues. The CDR3 here is CASSALTGAGAEAFF. CDR3 DNA sequence: TGTGCCAGCAGTGCCTTGACAGGGGCCGGCGCTGAAGCTTTCTTT.

This chain connects TRBV6-4 to TRBJ2-2; D is uncertain. The CDR3 consists of 14 residues. Trimming pared 2 bases from V and 2 bases from J, leaving 6 bases between. Germline CDR1 and CDR2: MRHNA and SNTAGT. CDR3 residues: CASSDVINTGELFF. The CDR3 DNA sequence: TGTGCCAGCAGTGACGTTATAAACACCGGGGAGCTGTTTTTT.

The V and J genes are TRBV10-2 and TRBJ2-1; D gene uncertain. The CDR3 contains 15 residues. Trimming shortened V by 5 bases and J by 1 base, and 12 bases separated the two germline ends. Germline V gene sequence: CDR1 WSHSY, CDR2 SAAADI. The CDR3 reads CASSPLPTSYNEQFF. As DNA, the CDR3 is TGCGCCAGCAGTCCTCTCCCGACTTCCTACAATGAGCAGTTCTTC.

The V and J genes are TRBV5-1 and TRBJ2-7, with TRBD1 matching 9 bases. Germline CDR1 is SGHRS and CDR2 is YFSETQ. The V segment lost 4 bases and the J segment 5 bases; nucleotides outside the gene matches: 13. The CDR3 covers 16 residues. The DNA of the CDR3 is TGCGCCAGCAGCCCCGGTATCGGGACAGGGCTCGACGAGCAGTACTTC. The encoded protein is CASSPGIGTGLDEQYF.

The chain uses TRBV13 and TRBJ1-2; 10 positions match TRBD1. The CDR3 contains 14 residues. CDR1 is PRHDT, CDR2 FYEKMQ, per germline (reference sequence). Losses at the gene ends were 5 bases for V and 8 bases for J; bases not matched to a gene: 8. This CDR3 reads CASSPPTGGLGYTF. The CDR3 DNA sequence: TGTGCCAGCAGCCCACCGACAGGGGGCCTCGGCTACACCTTC.

This clone was seen just once. The chain links TRBV6-5 to TRBJ2-7; 8 bases map to TRBD1. V was clipped by 5 bases and J by 3 bases; unmatched bases: 6. Germline V gene lookup returns CDR1 MNHEY and CDR2 SVGAGI. CDR3 length: 14 residues. The CDR3 bases are TGTGCCAGCAGTCTTGAGACAGGGGTCTACGAGCAGTACTTC. Encoded protein: CASSLETGVYEQYF.

The chain joins TRBV2 to TRBJ2-3; maybe TRBD2 (5 bases). V lost 8 bases to trimming and J lost 0 bases, with 9 bases between them. The CDR3 is 13 amino acids. The germline V gene encodes CDR1 SNHLY and CDR2 FYNNEI. As DNA, the CDR3 is TGTGCCAGCGACGGCGGGAGCACAGATACGCAGTATTTT. Its translation: CASDGGSTDTQYF.

The chain employs TRBV24-1 and TRBJ2-2, with D tentatively TRBD2 (6 bases). The length of the CDR3 is 14 residues. Germline values: CDR1 KGHDR, CDR2 SFDVKD. The V end lost 8 bases, the J end lost 6 bases, and 15 bases lay between the germline ends. This CDR3 reads CATKAREVAGELFF. CDR3 in DNA: TGTGCCACCAAGGCCAGGGAGGTCGCCGGGGAGCTGTTTTTT.

The chain employs TRBV5-4 and TRBJ2-2; the match to TRBD2 covers 14 bases. CDR1 SGHNT and CDR2 YYREEE come from the germline V gene (reference sequence). V was clipped by 4 bases and J by 8 bases; unmatched bases: 7. The CDR3 has 16 amino acids. CDR3 residues: CASSTGLAGVAGELFF. The CDR3, as DNA: TGTGCCAGCAGCACGGGACTAGCGGGAGTAGCAGGGGAGCTGTTTTTT. Full variable domain (rest looked up from reference TRBV5-4 and TRBJ2-2): ETGVTQSPTHLIKTRGQQVTLRCSSQSGHNTVSWYQQALGQGPQFIFQYYREEENGRGNFPPRFSGLQFPNYSSELNVNALELDDSALYLCASSTGLAGVAGELFFGEGSRLTVL.

The rearrangement uses TRBV5-1 and TRBJ2-7; TRBD1 aligns across 7 bases. The V and J ends lost 1 base and 7 bases, in that order; junction bases with no gene match: 5. CDR1 SGHRS and CDR2 YFSETQ come from the germline V gene. The CDR3 totals 13 residues. Here the CDR3 DNA reads TGCGCCAGCAGCTTGACCTCGGACAGGGAGCAGTACTTC. Translated: CASSLTSDREQYF.

This sequence joins TRBV5-1 and TRBJ1-5; D gene ambiguous. The CDR3 contains 14 residues. The ends were cut back, 0 bases at V and 3 bases at J, with 7 bases in the middle. Germline CDR1 SGHRS, CDR2 YFSETQ. CDR3 sequence: CASSLGGPNQPQHF. The CDR3 region has the DNA TGCGCCAGCAGCTTGGGAGGGCCCAATCAGCCCCAGCATTTT.

The chain couples TRBV5-4 to TRBJ2-2; TRBD1 matches at 8 bases. CDR1 and CDR2 (germline): SGHNT, YYREEE (reference sequence). The junction had 10 bases not matched to a gene; V was cut back by 5 bases and J by 4 bases. The CDR3 length is 16 residues. The CDR3: CASRSKTGVVTGELFF. The CDR3 DNA reads TGTGCCAGCAGATCTAAGACAGGGGTGGTCACCGGGGAGCTGTTTTTT.

J is TRBJ2-5 and V is TRBV3-1 (or the pseudogene TRBV3-2), with 7 bases aligning to TRBD1. Trimming removed 4 bases from V and 2 bases from J; junction bases left unmatched: 4. Per germline, CDR1 LGHDT and CDR2 YNNKEL (reference sequence). There are 14 residues in the CDR3. The DNA of the CDR3 is TGTGCCAGCAGCCGAAGGGACAGTCAAGAGACCCAGTACTTC. This gives the protein CASSRRDSQETQYF.

This clone has just one count. The chain uses TRBV29-1 and TRBJ2-3; 8 nucleotides agree with TRBD1. This CDR3 is 14 amino acids long. Germline V gene lookup returns CDR1 SQVTM and CDR2 ANQGSEA. Trimming took 3 bases from V and 4 from J; bases not matched to a gene: 6. Here the CDR3 reads CSVDRQGIPDTQYF. The CDR3 DNA sequence: TGCAGCGTTGACCGACAGGGGATCCCAGATACGCAGTATTTT.

The chain uses TRBV15 and TRBJ2-7, with 8 nucleotides matching TRBD2. The length of the CDR3 is 15 residues. J was trimmed by 3 bases and V by 0 bases; bases with no gene match: 4. From germline, CDR1 is LNHNV and CDR2 YYDKDF (reference sequence). The CDR3 region is CATSRETSVLYEQYF. CDR3 nucleotide sequence: TGTGCCACCAGCAGAGAGACTAGCGTCCTCTACGAGCAGTACTTC.

Concerning this clone: Other DNA sequences of this sample code for an identical CDR3. The CDR3 coding sequence is TGCGCCAGCAGCCTACAGGGAGACTATGGCTACACCTTC. Its translation is CASSLQGDYGYTF. This chain uses TRBV5-1 with TRBJ1-2; D is possibly TRBD1 (6 bases). The CDR3 consists of 13 residues. V lost 4 bases and J 3 bases, leaving 10 bases between the germline ends. Per the germline V gene, CDR1 is SGHRS and CDR2 is YFSETQ.

The chain combines TRBV20-1 with TRBJ2-7; 9 nucleotides agree with TRBD2. This CDR3 is 16 amino acids long. CDR1 is DFQATT, CDR2 SNEGSKA, per germline (reference sequence). The trim removed 3 bases at V and 5 bases at J, leaving 14 bases unmatched. CDR3 sequence: CSASAPGLASGNEQYF. The CDR3 DNA is TGCAGTGCTAGTGCCCCGGGACTAGCCTCGGGGAACGAGCAGTACTTC.

Points on this clone: The junction does not match germline at one end; this may be a read error. J is TRBJ2-1 and V is TRBV7-7; a possible D gene is TRBD2 (6 bases). The germline V gene encodes CDR1 SSHAT and CDR2 FNYEAQ (reference sequence). The CDR3 is 16 amino acids. CDR3 in DNA: TGTGCTAGCAGCTTAGTTTCGGGACTGGCCTACAATGAGCAGTTCTTC. Translated, it gives CASSLVSGLAYNEQFF.

The V gene is TRBV6-5, the J gene TRBJ2-7; TRBD2 is a possible D gene (6 bases). CDR3 length equals 14 residues. V was cut by 2 bases and J by 2 bases, with 10 bases left in between. Germline V gives CDR1 MNHEY, CDR2 SVGAGI. The CDR3 sequence is CASSYGGTPYEQYF. Here the CDR3 DNA reads TGTGCCAGCAGTTACGGGGGGACCCCCTACGAGCAGTACTTC.

This rearrangement joins TRBV27 to TRBJ1-4; D is possibly TRBD1 (5 bases). Trimming stripped 2 bases from V and 8 bases from J, with 12 bases between. The CDR3 spans 14 residues. Germline loops: CDR1 MNHEY, CDR2 SMNVEV (reference sequence). This CDR3 reads CASSLQGLGEKLFF. For the CDR3, the DNA is TGTGCCAGCAGTTTACAGGGTTTGGGCGAAAAACTGTTTTTT. Based on the CDR3 plus reference TRBV27 and TRBJ1-4, the full variable domain is EAQVTQNPRYLITVTGKKLTVTCSQNMNHEYMSWYRQDPGLGLRQIYYSMNVEVTDKGDVPEGYKVSRKEKRNFPLILESPSPNQTSLYFCASSLQGLGEKLFFGSGTQLSVL.